These 13 T cell receptor beta chains came from one sample sequenced in a study of cytomegalovirus exposure and HLA in healthy donors. The PCR was carried out with 60 Vbeta primers and 13 Jbeta primers. Assay used: immunoSEQ multiplex PCR; TCRdb lists only in-frame clones, some missing. The table includes over 95,000 clones, 77% detected once. Specimen: PBMCs. The receptors originated from a middle-aged man in good health and CMV-seropositive.

The chain links TRBV5-1 to TRBJ2-7, with TRBD1 matching over 11 bases. Germline CDR1 and CDR2: SGHRS and YFSETQ. This CDR3 region has 15 residues. With 0 bases clipped from V and 3 bases from J, the junction kept 2 bases outside the gene matches. The CDR3 spells CASSLGTGGYYEQYF. The CDR3 nucleotides are TGCGCCAGCAGCTTGGGGACAGGGGGCTACTACGAGCAGTACTTC.

The chain links TRBV5-1 to TRBJ1-1; 9 positions agree with TRBD1. After removal of 2 bases from V and 3 bases from J, the junction contained 5 bases not matched to a gene. CDR1 SGHRS and CDR2 YFSETQ come from the germline V gene. This CDR3 has 15 residues. For the CDR3, the DNA is TGCGCCAGCAGCTTACAGGGGGCCGGATACACTGAAGCTTTCTTT. Residues: CASSLQGAGYTEAFF.

CDR3 nucleotides: TGTGCCAGCAGCCCTGCGGGGGGCGGGGAGCTGTTTTTT. This encodes CASSPAGGGELFF. The chain recombines TRBV7-9 with TRBJ2-2; 8 bases fit TRBD2. There are 13 residues in the CDR3. Losses at the gene ends were 5 bases for V and 7 bases for J; bases not matched to a gene: 3. Germline CDR1 reads SEHNR; CDR2 reads FQNEAQ (reference sequence).

The chain recombines TRBV27 with TRBJ2-3; 7 bases line up with TRBD2. The germline CDR1 and CDR2 sequences are MNHEY and SMNVEV (reference sequence). J was trimmed by 9 bases and V by 5 bases; bases with no gene match: 5. CDR3 length equals 12 residues. The CDR3 DNA reads as TGTGCCAGCAGTCCCTCGCGGGAGACGCAGTATTTT. Protein product: CASSPSRETQYF.

The CDR3 sequence: CASSQERNEKLFF. The CDR3, as DNA: TGCGCCAGCAGCCAAGAGCGAAATGAAAAACTGTTTTTT. This sequence joins TRBV4-3 and TRBJ1-4, with unresolved D. The length of the CDR3 is 13 residues. The V end lost 0 bases, the J end lost 5 bases, and 4 bases lay between the germline ends. The germline CDR1 and CDR2 sequences are LGHNA and YSLEER.

J is TRBJ2-7 and V is TRBV7-8; 10 nucleotides match TRBD2. Germline trimming cut 5 bases from V and 2 bases from J; bases unmatched to any gene: 12. CDR1 SGHVS and CDR2 FQNEAQ come from the germline V gene. The CDR3 has 17 amino acids. The CDR3 DNA follows: TGTGCCAGCAGCCATCCCTCGGAGCGGGGGGGAACCTACGAGCAGTACTTC. This sequence encodes CASSHPSERGGTYEQYF. The whole variable domain, filled in from reference TRBV7-8 and TRBJ2-7, reads GAGVSQSPRYKVAKRGQDVALRCDPISGHVSLFWYQQALGQGPEFLTYFQNEAQLDKSGLPSDRFFAERPEGSVSTLKIQRTQQEDSAVYLCASSHPSERGGTYEQYFGPGTRLTVT.

The chain uses TRBV25-1 and TRBJ1-6; no clear D gene. The V gene's germline CDR1 is MGHDK and CDR2 SYGVNS. The CDR3 consists of 14 residues. The germline V and J ends were trimmed by 0 bases and 7 bases, with 7 bases remaining between them. CDR3 in amino acids: CASSEYRGNSPLHF. CDR3 nucleotide sequence: TGTGCCAGCAGTGAATATCGGGGAAATTCACCCCTCCACTTT. Full variable domain (missing parts from reference TRBV25-1 and TRBJ1-6): EADIYQTPRYLVIGTGKKITLECSQTMGHDKMYWYQQDPGMELHLIHYSYGVNSTEKGDLSSESTVSRIRTEHFPLTLESARPSHTSQYLCASSEYRGNSPLHFGNGTRLTVT.

This sequence joins TRBV6-5 and TRBJ2-5; 8 bases line up with TRBD1. V shed 6 bases and J 4 bases; nucleotides not matched to a gene: 4. The germline V gene encodes CDR1 MNHEY and CDR2 SVGAGI. The CDR3 contains 13 residues. In DNA, the CDR3 is TGTGCCAGCAGCCATGACAGGGGAGAGACCCAGTACTTC. It codes for CASSHDRGETQYF.

The chain uses TRBV28 and TRBJ1-5, with D perhaps matching TRBD1 (6 bases). The CDR3 runs 17 residues. Germline CDR1 reads MDHEN; CDR2 reads SYDVKM. Trimming shortened V by 0 bases and J by 4 bases, and 16 bases separated the two germline ends. The CDR3, as DNA: TGTGCCAGCAGTTTATGGGGGGCAGGGGCTGGAAATCAGCCCCAGCATTTT. Translated, it gives CASSLWGAGAGNQPQHF.

A note on this clone: The same CDR3 arises from other DNA sequences in this sample as well. The rearrangement joins TRBV6-1 to TRBJ2-3, with 11 bases lining up with TRBD2. The CDR3 has 15 residues. Germline lookup yields CDR1 MNHNS and CDR2 SASEGT. V lost 2 bases, J lost 4 bases, and 2 bases stayed unmatched. CDR3 amino acids: CASSELAGGPDTQYF. DNA for the CDR3: TGTGCCAGCAGTGAATTAGCGGGGGGGCCAGATACGCAGTATTTT.

V gene TRBV6-5 combines with J gene TRBJ2-1, with a weak D call TRBD1 (5 bases). Germline-derived CDR1 and CDR2 are MNHEY and SVGAGI. V dropped 0 bases and J dropped 7 bases, with 16 bases sitting between them. The CDR3 is made up of 16 amino acids. The CDR3, as DNA: TGTGCCAGCAGTTACTCGGCCAGGGCCCTTACGAATGAGCAGTTCTTC. This gives the protein CASSYSARALTNEQFF.

This clone was found a few times. V usage is TRBV29-1 and J usage is TRBJ2-6; D may be TRBD2 (5 bases). V lost 5 bases and J lost 0, with 8 bases in between. The V gene's germline CDR1 is SQVTM and CDR2 ANQGSEA. This CDR3 is built from 14 residues. The CDR3 here is CSVRDDSGANVLTF. The CDR3 DNA reads as TGCAGCGTTCGGGATGACTCTGGGGCCAACGTCCTGACTTTC.

The chain joins TRBV2 to TRBJ2-6; possible D gene TRBD2, 5 bases. The CDR3 covers 16 residues. Trimming stripped 0 bases from V and 0 bases from J, with 6 bases between. Germline V gene lookup returns CDR1 SNHLY and CDR2 FYNNEI. CDR3 bases: TGTGCCAGCAGTGAAGCGGGGAGCTCTGGGGCCAACGTCCTGACTTTC. Protein product: CASSEAGSSGANVLTF.